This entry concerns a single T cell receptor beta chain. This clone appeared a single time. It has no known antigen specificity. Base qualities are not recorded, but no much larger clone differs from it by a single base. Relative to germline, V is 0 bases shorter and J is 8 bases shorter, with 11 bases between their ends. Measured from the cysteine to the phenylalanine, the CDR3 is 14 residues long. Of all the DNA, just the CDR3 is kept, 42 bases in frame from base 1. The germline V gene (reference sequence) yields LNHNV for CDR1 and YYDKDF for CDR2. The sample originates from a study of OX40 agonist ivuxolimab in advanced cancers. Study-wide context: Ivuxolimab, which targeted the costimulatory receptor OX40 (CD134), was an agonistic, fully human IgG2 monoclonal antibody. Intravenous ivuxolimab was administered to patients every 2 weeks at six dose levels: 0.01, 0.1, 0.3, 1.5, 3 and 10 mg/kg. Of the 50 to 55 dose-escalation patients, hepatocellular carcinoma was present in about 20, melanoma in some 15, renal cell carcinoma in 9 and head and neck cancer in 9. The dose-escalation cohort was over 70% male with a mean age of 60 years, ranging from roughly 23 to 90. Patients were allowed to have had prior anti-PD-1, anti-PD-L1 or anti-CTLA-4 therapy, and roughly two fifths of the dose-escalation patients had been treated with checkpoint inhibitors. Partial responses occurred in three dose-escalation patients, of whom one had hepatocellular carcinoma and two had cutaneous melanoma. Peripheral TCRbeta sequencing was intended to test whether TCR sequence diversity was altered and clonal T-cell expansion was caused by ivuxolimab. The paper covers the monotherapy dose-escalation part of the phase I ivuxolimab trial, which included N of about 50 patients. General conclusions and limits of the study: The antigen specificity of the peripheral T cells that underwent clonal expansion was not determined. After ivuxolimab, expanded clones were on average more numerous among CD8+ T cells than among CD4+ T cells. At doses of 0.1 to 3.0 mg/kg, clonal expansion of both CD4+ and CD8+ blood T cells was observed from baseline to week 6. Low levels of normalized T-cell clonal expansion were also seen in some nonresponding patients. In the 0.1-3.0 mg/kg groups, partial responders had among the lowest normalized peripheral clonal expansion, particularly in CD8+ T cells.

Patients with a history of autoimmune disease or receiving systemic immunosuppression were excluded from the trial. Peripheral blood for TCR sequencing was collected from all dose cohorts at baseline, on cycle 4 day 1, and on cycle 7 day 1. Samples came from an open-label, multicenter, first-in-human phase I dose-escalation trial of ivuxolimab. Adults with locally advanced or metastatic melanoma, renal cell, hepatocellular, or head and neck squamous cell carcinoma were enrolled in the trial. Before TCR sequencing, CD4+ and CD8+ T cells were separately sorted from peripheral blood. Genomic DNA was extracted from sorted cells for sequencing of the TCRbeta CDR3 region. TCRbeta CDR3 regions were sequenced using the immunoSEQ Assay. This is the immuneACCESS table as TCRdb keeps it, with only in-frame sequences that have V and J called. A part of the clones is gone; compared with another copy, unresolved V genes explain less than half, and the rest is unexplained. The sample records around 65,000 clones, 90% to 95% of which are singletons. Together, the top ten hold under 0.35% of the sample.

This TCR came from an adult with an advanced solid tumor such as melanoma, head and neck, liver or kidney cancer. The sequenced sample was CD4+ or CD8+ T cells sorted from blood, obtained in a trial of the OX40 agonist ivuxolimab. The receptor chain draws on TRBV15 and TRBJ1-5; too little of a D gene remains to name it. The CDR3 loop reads CATSRDRRLEPQHF. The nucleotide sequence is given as TGTGCCACCAGCAGAGATCGGCGGCTGGAGCCCCAGCATTTT.